The T cell receptor beta chain under discussion was sequenced for a study of blood T cell repertoires in COVID-19. The CDR3 runs 18 residues. CDR1 is MNHEY, CDR2 SVGEGT, per germline. This clone showed up just once. An end of the junction differs from the germline gene, which may be a read error. Profiling relied on immunoSEQ multiplex PCR, and the TCRdb table lists in-frame clones only, not all of them. The profile shows fewer than 65,000 clones, less than 90% of them singletons. The material sequenced was peripheral blood. This chain connects TRBV6-2 or TRBV6-3 to TRBJ2-3, with TRBD1 matching over 7 bases. This sequence originates from a human donor in a cohort sampled during active COVID-19. The DNA for the CDR3 is TGTGCCAGCAGTTACTCGAGTGGGACAGTCTCACCCACATATACGCAGTATTTT. Encoded protein: CASSYSSGTVSPTYTQYF.